The next 27 T cell receptor beta chains were all read from a single sample in a study of regulatory T cells in long-lasting Graves disease. Relying on iRepertoire HTBI primers and Arm-PCR of CDR3 regions, the team built TCR beta libraries. One entry per CDR3 protein results from TCRdb running MiXCR on the multiplex PCR reads. The data hold under 350,000 distinct CDR3 sequences, with more than 20% observed a single time. Time point noted: persistent/refractory GD, antithyroid drugs over 5 years with positive TRAb. From PBMCs, RNA was extracted and then used to make the TCR library. Sequencing was performed on peripheral blood mononuclear cells (PBMCs), taken when the disease was refractory, from a patient treated with antithyroid drugs. All receptors come from a female donor with Graves disease.

In its sample, this clonotype was seen a few times. The chain combines TRBV13 with TRBJ2-3; D possibly uses TRBD1 or TRBD2 (5 bases each). The V end lost 4 bases, the J end lost 2 bases, and 16 bases lay between the germline ends. This CDR3 is built from 16 residues. Germline assignment: CDR1 PRHDT and CDR2 FYEKMQ (reference sequence). CDR3 nucleotides: TGTGCCAGCAGCTCAACCGCCGGGACCTACACAGATACGCAGTATTTT. Translation gives CASSSTAGTYTDTQYF.

This clonotype was detected ten times or more. This chain links TRBV12-3 or TRBV12-4 with TRBJ1-4; D gene uncertain. This CDR3 has 13 residues. V gave up 6 bases and J gave up 6 bases, with 11 bases separating them. The CDR3 here is CASRRLADEKLFF. CDR3 coding DNA: TGTGCCAGCAGGCGCCTAGCAGATGAAAAACTGTTTTTT.

In this sample, this clonotype turned up a few times. One junction end disagrees with the germline gene, perhaps due to a read error. The gene calls are TRBV7-2 and TRBJ2-6, with 8 bases lining up with TRBD1. This CDR3 is built from 20 residues. From germline, CDR1 is SGHTA and CDR2 FQGNSA. The CDR3 nucleotides are TGTGCCAGCAGCCCGTCCCGTTGGGACAGGAGTGTAGAAGGGGCCAGCGTCCTGACTTTC. It encodes CASSPSRWDRSVEGASVLTF.

This clonotype came up a few times. This chain connects TRBV11-2 to TRBJ2-3; D is unclear. Looked up from germline, CDR1 is SGHAT and CDR2 is FQNNGV. The length of the CDR3 is 12 residues. The V end was cut by 4 bases, the J end by 7 bases, with 9 bases between. The CDR3 DNA is TGTGCCAGCAGCTCGTCGCCGAATACGCAGTATTTT. It encodes CASSSSPNTQYF.

This chain connects TRBV7-9 to TRBJ2-7, with a weak D call TRBD1 (5 bases). V lost 2 bases and J lost 3, with 11 bases in between. Germline V gene sequence: CDR1 SEHNR, CDR2 FQNEAQ (reference sequence). This CDR3 contains 14 residues. CDR3 in amino acids: CASSLSAGNYEQYF. The CDR3 DNA is TGTGCCAGCAGCTTATCGGCAGGGAACTACGAGCAGTACTTC.

V and J are TRBV6-2 or TRBV6-3 and TRBJ1-2; a possible D gene is TRBD1 (6 bases). Germline CDR1 and CDR2: MNHEY and SVGEGT. CDR3 length: 11 residues. V lost 4 bases and J 8 bases, leaving 8 bases between the germline ends. The CDR3 loop reads CASSSQGGYTF. DNA of the CDR3: TGTGCCAGCAGTTCGCAGGGGGGCTACACCTTC.

This clonotype has more than one count but fewer than ten. The chain recombines TRBV5-4 with TRBJ2-2; 12 bases are a match to TRBD2. The CDR3 sequence is 17 residues long. CDR1 and CDR2 (germline): SGHNT, YYREEE (reference sequence). J gave up 5 bases and V 0 bases, and 5 bases lay outside the gene matches. The CDR3 nucleotides are TGTGCCAGCAGCTTGGTCCCCCTAGCGGGAGGGACCGGGGAGCTGTTTTTT. This translates into CASSLVPLAGGTGELFF.

The rearrangement uses TRBV4-3 and TRBJ1-2; a possible D gene is TRBD1 (5 bases). V lost 0 bases and J 7 bases, leaving 15 bases between the germline ends. Germline V gives CDR1 LGHNA, CDR2 YSLEER. The length of the CDR3 is 15 residues. The CDR3 loop reads CASSQDRGGSSGYTF. The CDR3 DNA follows: TGCGCCAGCAGCCAAGATCGGGGGGGATCCTCTGGCTACACCTTC.

This chain joins TRBV11-2 and TRBJ1-1; D call uncertain. CDR1 and CDR2 from the germline V gene are SGHAT and FQNNGV. This CDR3 comprises 12 residues. Trimming stripped 1 base from V and 6 bases from J, with 6 bases between. CDR3 coding DNA: TGTGCCAGCAGCTTAGTAGGTTCTGAAGCTTTCTTT. Translating gives CASSLVGSEAFF.

In DNA, the CDR3 is TGTGCCACCAGTGAACCCGTAGCGGGATTAGATACGCAGTATTTT. Protein sequence: CATSEPVAGLDTQYF. The chain recombines TRBV24-1 with TRBJ2-3; 8 bases match TRBD2. Germline loops: CDR1 KGHDR, CDR2 SFDVKD. J gave up 5 bases and V 4 bases, and 7 bases lay outside the gene matches. The CDR3 spans 15 residues.

This clonotype was detected many times. V gene TRBV28 combines with J gene TRBJ1-4; D remains ambiguous. V dropped 6 bases and J dropped 4 bases, with 9 bases sitting between them. From germline, CDR1 is MDHEN and CDR2 SYDVKM. The CDR3 contains 13 residues. This CDR3 reads CASRYWINEKLFF. CDR3 coding DNA: TGTGCCAGCAGATACTGGATTAATGAAAAACTGTTTTTT.

There are many counts of this clonotype. This chain uses TRBV6-1 with TRBJ2-5; 7 bases fit TRBD2. Germline lookup yields CDR1 MNHNS and CDR2 SASEGT. This CDR3 has 14 amino acids. V was pared by 8 bases and J by 5 bases, with 11 bases of the junction left unmatched. DNA for the CDR3: TGTGCCAGCCGAAGGGCGGGAGTAAGGGAGACCCAGTACTTC. Protein product: CASRRAGVRETQYF.

This clonotype was seen many times. The rearrangement uses TRBV2 and TRBJ2-7; D possibly corresponds to TRBD2 (5 bases). V lost 5 bases and J 6 bases, leaving 8 bases between the germline ends. CDR1 SNHLY and CDR2 FYNNEI come from the germline V gene. This CDR3 is built from 11 residues. CDR3 amino acids: CASSHGIEQYF. The CDR3 coding sequence is TGTGCCAGCAGTCACGGGATCGAGCAGTACTTC. Variable domain in full (rest from reference TRBV2 and TRBJ2-7): EPEVTQTPSHQVTQMGQEVILRCVPISNHLYFYWYRQILGQKVEFLVSFYNNEISEKSEIFDDQFSVERPDGSNFTLKIRSTKLEDSAMYFCASSHGIEQYFGPGTRLTVT.

This clonotype was observed a handful of times. V and J are TRBV20-1 and TRBJ1-5, with TRBD1 matching 8 bases. This CDR3 region has 17 residues. CDR1 and CDR2 (germline): DFQATT, SNEGSKA (reference sequence). Trimming at V came to 0 bases and at J to 4 bases, leaving 11 bases not matched to a gene. CDR3 bases: TGCAGTGCTAGAGATCCGTCAGGGGGCTGGGAAAATCAGCCCCAGCATTTT. Its protein is CSARDPSGGWENQPQHF.

This clonotype was detected many times. This chain joins TRBV11-2 and TRBJ2-5; D is uncertain. Trimming removed 2 bases from V and 5 bases from J, with 9 bases in between. CDR3 size: 13 residues. Germline V gene sequence: CDR1 SGHAT, CDR2 FQNNGV. The CDR3 reads CASSLIKQETQYF. CDR3 coding DNA: TGTGCCAGCAGCTTAATTAAACAGGAGACCCAGTACTTC.

This clonotype has ten or more counts. V gene TRBV7-2 combines with J gene TRBJ1-2; 11 bases agree with TRBD1. CDR3 length: 16 residues. Unmatched junction bases numbered 8, after V lost 5 bases and J lost 3 bases. CDR1 is SGHTA and CDR2 is FQGNSA in the germline V gene. In DNA form, the CDR3 reads TGTGCCAGCAGCCGGCCCCCGGGACAGGGGGACTATGGCTACACCTTC. Its translation: CASSRPPGQGDYGYTF.

There are a few counts of this clonotype. V usage is TRBV3-1 and J usage is TRBJ2-1; D may be TRBD2 (6 bases). The V end was cut by 1 base, the J end by 9 bases, with 19 bases between. This CDR3 has 16 residues. From germline, CDR1 is LGHDT and CDR2 YNNKEL (reference sequence). The chain's CDR3 is CASSQGYGERESEQFF. CDR3 nucleotide sequence: TGTGCCAGCAGCCAAGGTTACGGAGAACGGGAGAGTGAGCAGTTCTTC.

This clonotype was counted a few times. V gene TRBV7-8 combines with J gene TRBJ2-7; 14 bases fit TRBD2. The V segment lost 5 bases and the J segment 5 bases; nucleotides outside the gene matches: 5. The CDR3 runs 15 residues. CDR1 and CDR2 from the germline V gene are SGHVS and FQNEAQ. The CDR3 protein is CASSRTSGRINEQYF. CDR3 bases: TGTGCCAGCAGCAGGACTAGCGGGAGGATTAACGAGCAGTACTTC. The complete variable domain, with remaining parts taken from reference TRBV7-8 and TRBJ2-7, reads GAGVSQSPRYKVAKRGQDVALRCDPISGHVSLFWYQQALGQGPEFLTYFQNEAQLDKSGLPSDRFFAERPEGSVSTLKIQRTQQEDSAVYLCASSRTSGRINEQYFGPGTRLTVT.

The genes are TRBV12-3 or TRBV12-4 and TRBJ2-5, with 8 nucleotides matching TRBD1. With 8 bases clipped from V and 5 bases from J, the junction kept 16 bases outside the gene matches. The CDR3 length is 16 residues. The CDR3 DNA is TGTGCCAGCGCCAAAGAGGGGACAGGTCGCAGCGAGACCCAGTACTTC. Protein product: CASAKEGTGRSETQYF.

The rearrangement links TRBV6-5 to TRBJ2-1; D gene ambiguous. The CDR3 contains 15 residues. Trimming cost V 0 bases and J 4 bases, with 10 bases left between them. Germline V CDR1 and CDR2: MNHEY, SVGAGI. CDR3 in amino acids: CASSYSTNRYNEQFF. The CDR3 DNA sequence: TGTGCCAGCAGTTACTCGACGAACAGATACAATGAGCAGTTCTTC.

This chain uses TRBV25-1 with TRBJ1-5, with D possibly matching TRBD1 (6 bases). The better agreement between TRBJ2-3 and the DNA end casts doubt on the J call. CDR3 length equals 14 residues. CDR1 is MGHDK, CDR2 SYGVNS, per germline. The DNA for the CDR3 is TGTGCCAGCAGTGAATTTCGGGACAATCAGCCCCAGTATTTT. Residues: CASSEFRDNQPQYF.

This clonotype occurred many times. CDR3 in DNA: TGTGCCAGCAGCAAAACAGGGGGCGCGCGAGACACTGAAGCTTTCTTT. Protein product: CASSKTGGARDTEAFF. The chain couples TRBV28 to TRBJ1-1; TRBD1 aligns across 9 bases. Germline V CDR1 and CDR2: MDHEN, SYDVKM. The junction had 11 bases not matched to a gene; V was cut back by 6 bases and J by 3 bases. CDR3 length: 16 amino acids.

In this sample, this clonotype turned up once. The gene calls are TRBV27 and TRBJ2-7, with D perhaps matching TRBD2 (6 bases). CDR3 length: 14 residues. Trimming took 2 bases from V and 4 from J, leaving 12 bases between them. Germline loops: CDR1 MNHEY, CDR2 SMNVEV (reference sequence). The CDR3 DNA reads as TGTGCCAGCAGTTTAGACGCGGGGAGATACGAGCAGTACTTC. Amino acid sequence: CASSLDAGRYEQYF.

This clonotype has at least ten counts. CDR3 bases: TGCAGTGCTCGTTCAGGGGTGGAGACCCAGTACTTC. Translated, it gives CSARSGVETQYF. This chain connects TRBV20-1 to TRBJ2-5; a weak D match, TRBD1 (6 bases). Between the trimmed V and J ends, which lost 5 bases and 5 bases, there was a span of 12 bases. The CDR3 is 12 residues long. Germline loops: CDR1 DFQATT, CDR2 SNEGSKA (reference sequence).

The chain combines TRBV30 with TRBJ2-7; 7 bases match TRBD2. Looked up from germline, CDR1 is GTSNPN and CDR2 is SVGIG (reference sequence). This CDR3 is 18 amino acids long. V lost 2 bases and J lost 5; bases outside the gene matches: 21. The CDR3: CAWSPAGANGRPGNEQYF. The CDR3 DNA follows: TGTGCCTGGAGTCCAGCCGGGGCTAACGGGAGGCCAGGAAACGAGCAGTACTTC.

This clonotype has ten or more counts. CDR3 in amino acids: CASSLRQDYGYTF. DNA for the CDR3: TGTGCCAGCAGCTTACGACAGGACTATGGCTACACCTTC. V usage is TRBV7-2 and J usage is TRBJ1-2, with D perhaps TRBD1 (6 bases). Germline V gives CDR1 SGHTA, CDR2 FQGNSA. Between the trimmed V and J ends, which lost 2 bases and 3 bases, there was a span of 7 bases. CDR3 length equals 13 residues. The whole variable domain, filled in from reference TRBV7-2 and TRBJ1-2, reads GAGVSQSPSNKVTEKGKDVELRCDPISGHTALYWYRQSLGQGLEFLIYFQGNSAPDKSGLPSDRFSAERTGGSVSTLTIQRTQQEDSAVYLCASSLRQDYGYTFGSGTRLTVV.

The chain has TRBV12-3 or TRBV12-4 and TRBJ1-5; D is possibly TRBD1 (5 bases). V was cut by 7 bases and J by 3 bases, with 19 bases left in between. The CDR3 is 16 amino acids. The CDR3 loop reads CASTPMGGIVNQPQHF. DNA of the CDR3: TGTGCCAGCACTCCCATGGGGGGGATTGTCAATCAGCCCCAGCATTTT.